This entry concerns a single T cell receptor beta chain. The assay was immunoSEQ multiplex PCR, and TCRdb's table has in-frame clones only and misses some. The repertoire holds 700,000 or so clones, with 80% to 90% as singletons. This sample was taken from a study of shared T cell receptors in the human thymus. Between the trimmed V and J ends, which lost 3 bases and 7 bases, there was a span of 13 bases. The germline CDR1 and CDR2 sequences are SGHTA and FQGNSA. There are 14 residues in the CDR3. This same sample was also taken into another study, of human thymus T cells. This second report adds: Blood and thymic repertoires both appeared biased in V and J gene usage.

This TCR was sampled from a girl under three years old with a congenital heart defect. V gene TRBV7-2 combines with J gene TRBJ1-5, with D tentatively TRBD1 (5 bases). The sample was thymocytes. The CDR3 spells CASSFLAGQQPQHF. CDR3 coding DNA: TGTGCCAGCAGCTTTTTGGCAGGGCAACAGCCCCAGCATTTT.